This T cell receptor beta chain was identified in a study of T cell repertoires in cytomegalovirus infection. At the level of the study: Both CMV infection and a matching HLA type were indicated by public TCR beta signatures. Findings of the study overall: Within the response measured ex vivo, HLA-C-restricted CMV-specific TCR beta clonotypes were dominant. People with CMV and the relevant HLA were identified by cumulative public TCR beta family frequency.

TCRdb recomputed calls from the reads with MiXCR, one row per CDR3 protein. The sample lists around 94,000 distinct CDR3 sequences, approximately 15% occurring once. A few counts support this clonotype. Its specificity is unknown. With 2 bases clipped from V and 7 bases from J, the junction kept 11 bases outside the gene matches. The CDR3 is 17 amino acids. In germline, CDR1 is SNHLY, CDR2 FYNNEI. This receptor was identified in a human donor in good health (CMV status not recorded). Some clones in this sample may be carry-over from other donors' samples. The sample was PBMCs. The chain links TRBV2 to TRBJ1-6, with TRBD1 identical over 7 bases. CDR3 amino acids: CASSEQGGMKRNSPLHF. The CDR3 coding sequence is TGTGCCAGCAGTGAACAGGGGGGAATGAAGAGGAATTCACCCCTCCACTTT. Supplemented by reference TRBV2 and TRBJ1-6, the full variable domain reads EPEVTQTPSHQVTQMGQEVILRCVPISNHLYFYWYRQILGQKVEFLVSFYNNEISEKSEIFDDQFSVERPDGSNFTLKIRSTKLEDSAMYFCASSEQGGMKRNSPLHFGNGTRLTVT.